This T cell receptor (beta chain) was sequenced during a study of blood T cell repertoires in COVID-19 (TCRdb year 2020). Study-wide context: Samples covering the acute and convalescent phases of COVID-19 were provided by collaborators in the United States, Italy and Spain. The prospective study material was composed of cDNA or gDNA derived from T cells, B-cell-depleted T cells, or PBMCs. The repertoires were made available in a free public database intended to serve as a resource for research on the immune response to SARS-CoV-2. Subjects who had been exposed to COVID-19, were actively infected with it, or had recovered from it provided the deeply sampled blood TCRbeta repertoires that made up the dataset. Sample metadata almost always included a de-identified subject ID, COVID-19 status, age in years and sex. HLA class I and class II types, where available, came from metadata supplied by the sample provider rather than from assay-based typing. The samples were drawn from two sources: the first 160 participants of the ongoing ImmuneRACE study, and 950 to 1,500 subjects contributed by 6 global collaborators.

For this clone: Its specific antigen is unknown. No much larger clonotype is one base removed from it; base qualities were not supplied.

Whole blood was collected in K2EDTA tubes by collaborating institutions according to the institutions' own protocols. For TCRbeta analysis, collaborators shipped samples in one of three forms: frozen whole blood, isolated PBMCs, or DNA extracted from either of those sample types. There are 16 amino acids in the CDR3, from cysteine to phenylalanine inclusive. The sequence is cut down to CDR3 DNA, 48 bases in frame from base 1. Based on the germline V gene, the CDR1 and CDR2 sequences are SGHTA and FQGTGA. Ends trimmed: V by 1 base, J by 5 bases; bases unmatched to a gene: 8. TCRbeta CDR3 regions were amplified from genomic DNA by means of the immunoSEQ Assay, a bias-controlled multiplex PCR. On the study's bioinformatics: Nucleated cell counts per sample were estimated from amplification of reference gene primers within the assay. To quantify the absolute abundance of each unique TCRbeta CDR3 rearrangement, sequence reads were collapsed and filtered. Productive Simpson clonality was computed per sample as the square root of Simpson's diversity index over productive rearrangements. TCRdb holds this immuneACCESS table with in-frame rearrangements only. Some clones are missing; in checked studies, unresolved V genes explain under half, and the rest has no known cause. The V and J calls and clone size are taken from that table; D and trimming were inferred from the DNA. The sample table records some 120,000 clones; over 55% of these occur just once. Of the sample, roughly 2.2% falls within the top ten clones.

Study-wide findings and limitations: The quantity of clinical and demographic metadata differed by source and by participant and was supplied without curation.

Sequencing was carried out using peripheral blood. In this chain, TRBV7-3 is recombined with TRBJ2-3; 8 nucleotides in the junction match TRBD1. This sequence originates from a woman between 70 and 85 years old with acute or convalescent COVID-19. The sequence in DNA is TGTGCCAGCAGCTTAAGGGGGCAGGGGGCCGGAGATACGCAGTATTTT. Translated, it gives CASSLRGQGAGDTQYF.